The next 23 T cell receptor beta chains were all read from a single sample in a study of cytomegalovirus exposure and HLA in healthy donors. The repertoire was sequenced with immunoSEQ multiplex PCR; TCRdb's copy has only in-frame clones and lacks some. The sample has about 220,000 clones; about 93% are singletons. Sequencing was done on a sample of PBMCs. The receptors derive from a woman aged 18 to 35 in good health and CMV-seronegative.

The CDR3 is CAWSEDSINQPQHF. The CDR3 nucleotides read TGTGCCTGGAGCGAGGACAGCATTAATCAGCCCCAGCATTTT. V gene TRBV30 combines with J gene TRBJ1-5; tentative D call: TRBD1 (6 bases). CDR1 and CDR2 (germline): GTSNPN, SVGIG (reference sequence). The V gene lost 3 bases and the J gene lost 4 bases, with 13 bases spanning the gap. The CDR3 covers 14 residues.

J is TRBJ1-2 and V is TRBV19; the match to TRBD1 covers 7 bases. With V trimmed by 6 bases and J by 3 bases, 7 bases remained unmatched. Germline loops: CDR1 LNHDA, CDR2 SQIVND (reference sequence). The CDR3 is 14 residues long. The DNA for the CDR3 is TGTGCCAGTAGACCCGGGACAGCTGACTATGGCTACACCTTC. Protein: CASRPGTADYGYTF.

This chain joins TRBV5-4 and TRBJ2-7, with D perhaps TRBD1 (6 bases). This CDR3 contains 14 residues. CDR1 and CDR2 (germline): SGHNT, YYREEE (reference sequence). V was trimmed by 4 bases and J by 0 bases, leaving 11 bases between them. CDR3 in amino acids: CASSRGSPSYEQYF. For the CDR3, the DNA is TGTGCCAGCAGCAGGGGGAGCCCCTCCTACGAGCAGTACTTC.

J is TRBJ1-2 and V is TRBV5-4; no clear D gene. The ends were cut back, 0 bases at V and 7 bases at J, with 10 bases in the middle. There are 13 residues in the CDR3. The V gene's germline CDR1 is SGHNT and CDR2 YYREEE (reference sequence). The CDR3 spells CASSLATRGGYTF. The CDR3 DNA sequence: TGTGCCAGCAGCTTGGCGACTCGGGGTGGCTACACCTTC.

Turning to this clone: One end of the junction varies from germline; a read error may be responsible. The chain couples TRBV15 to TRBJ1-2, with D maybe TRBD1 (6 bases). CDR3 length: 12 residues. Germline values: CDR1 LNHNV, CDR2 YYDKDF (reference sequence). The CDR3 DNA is TGTGCCACCAGCACCATCACGGGGGGCTTCACCTTC. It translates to CATSTITGGFTF.

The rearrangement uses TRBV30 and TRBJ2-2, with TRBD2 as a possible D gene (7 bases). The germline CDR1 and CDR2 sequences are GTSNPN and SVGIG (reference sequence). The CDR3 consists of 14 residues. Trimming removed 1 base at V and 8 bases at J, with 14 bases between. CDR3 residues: CAWSGRGARGELFF. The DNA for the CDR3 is TGTGCCTGGAGTGGCCGGGGGGCGCGGGGGGAGCTGTTTTTT.

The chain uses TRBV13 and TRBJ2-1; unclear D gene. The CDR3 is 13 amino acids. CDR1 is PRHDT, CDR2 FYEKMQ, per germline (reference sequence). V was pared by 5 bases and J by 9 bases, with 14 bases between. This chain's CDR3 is CASSPMSGGEQFF. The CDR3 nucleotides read TGTGCCAGCAGCCCAATGAGTGGCGGTGAGCAGTTCTTC.

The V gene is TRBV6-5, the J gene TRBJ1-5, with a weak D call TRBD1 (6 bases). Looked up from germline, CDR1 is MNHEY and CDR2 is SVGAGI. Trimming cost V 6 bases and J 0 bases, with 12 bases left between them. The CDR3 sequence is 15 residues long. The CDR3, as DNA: TGTGCCAGCAGGAGGACAGCTAATAGCAATCAGCCCCAGCATTTT. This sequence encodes CASRRTANSNQPQHF.

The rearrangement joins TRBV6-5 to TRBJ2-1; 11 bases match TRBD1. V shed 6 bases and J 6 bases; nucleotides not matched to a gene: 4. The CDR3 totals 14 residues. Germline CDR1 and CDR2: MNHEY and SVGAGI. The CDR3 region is CASSGQGAINEQFF. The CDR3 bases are TGTGCCAGCAGCGGACAGGGGGCCATCAATGAGCAGTTCTTC.

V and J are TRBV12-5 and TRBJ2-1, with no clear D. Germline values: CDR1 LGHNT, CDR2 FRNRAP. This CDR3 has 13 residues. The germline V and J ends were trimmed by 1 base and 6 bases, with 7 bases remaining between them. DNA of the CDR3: TGTGCTAGTGGTTTGGGAGCGATCAATGAGCAGTTCTTC. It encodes CASGLGAINEQFF.

CDR3 nucleotides: TGTGCCAGCAGTGAAGTAGGGGGAAAAAGTGAGCAGTTCTTC. Residues: CASSEVGGKSEQFF. This chain connects TRBV6-1 to TRBJ2-1; tentatively, D is TRBD1 (6 bases). The CDR3 has 14 amino acids. The germline V gene encodes CDR1 MNHNS and CDR2 SASEGT. The V gene lost 1 base and the J gene lost 9 bases, with 13 bases spanning the gap.

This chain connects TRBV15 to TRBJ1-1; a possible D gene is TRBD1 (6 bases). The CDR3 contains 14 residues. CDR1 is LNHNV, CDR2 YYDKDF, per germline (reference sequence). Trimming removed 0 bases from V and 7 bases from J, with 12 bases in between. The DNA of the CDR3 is TGTGCCACCAGCAGAGATACGGGGGGCTATGAAGCTTTCTTT. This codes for CATSRDTGGYEAFF.

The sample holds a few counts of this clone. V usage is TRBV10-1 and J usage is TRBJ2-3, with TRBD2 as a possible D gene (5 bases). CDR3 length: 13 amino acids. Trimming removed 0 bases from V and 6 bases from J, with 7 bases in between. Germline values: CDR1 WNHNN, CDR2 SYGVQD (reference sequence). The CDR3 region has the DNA TGCGCCAGCAGTGAGTCGGGAGAGGATACGCAGTATTTT. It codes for CASSESGEDTQYF.

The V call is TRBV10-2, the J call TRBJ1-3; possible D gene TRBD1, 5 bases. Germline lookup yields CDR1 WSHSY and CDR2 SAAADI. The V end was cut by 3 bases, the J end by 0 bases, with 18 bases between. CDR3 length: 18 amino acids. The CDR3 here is CASSDSIGTSRSGNTIYF. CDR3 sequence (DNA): TGCGCCAGCAGTGACTCTATAGGGACTTCCCGCTCTGGAAACACCATATATTTT.

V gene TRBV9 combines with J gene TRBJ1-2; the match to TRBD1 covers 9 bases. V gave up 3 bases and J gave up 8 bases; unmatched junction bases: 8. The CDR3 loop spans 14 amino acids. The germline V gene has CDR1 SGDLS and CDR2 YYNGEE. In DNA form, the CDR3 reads TGTGCCAGCAGCGGGACAGGGGCGGTGGAAGGCTACACCTTC. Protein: CASSGTGAVEGYTF.

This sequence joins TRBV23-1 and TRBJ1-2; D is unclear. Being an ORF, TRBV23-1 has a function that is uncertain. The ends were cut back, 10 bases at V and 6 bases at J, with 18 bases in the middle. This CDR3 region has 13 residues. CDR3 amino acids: CAKHRRPCHGYTF. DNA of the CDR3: TGCGCCAAGCACAGACGGCCCTGCCATGGCTACACCTTC.

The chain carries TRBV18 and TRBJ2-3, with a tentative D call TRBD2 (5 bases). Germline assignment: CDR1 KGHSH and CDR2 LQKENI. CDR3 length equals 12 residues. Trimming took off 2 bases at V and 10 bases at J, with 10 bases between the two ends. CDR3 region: CASSPEEAAQYF. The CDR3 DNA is TGTGCCAGCTCACCAGAGGAAGCGGCGCAGTATTTT.

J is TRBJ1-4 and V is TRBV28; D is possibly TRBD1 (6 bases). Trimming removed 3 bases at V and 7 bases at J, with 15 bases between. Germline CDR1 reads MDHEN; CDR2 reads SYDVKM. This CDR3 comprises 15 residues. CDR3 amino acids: CASSLPQGLGEKLFF. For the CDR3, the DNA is TGTGCCAGCAGTTTGCCACAGGGTTTGGGTGAAAAACTGTTTTTT.

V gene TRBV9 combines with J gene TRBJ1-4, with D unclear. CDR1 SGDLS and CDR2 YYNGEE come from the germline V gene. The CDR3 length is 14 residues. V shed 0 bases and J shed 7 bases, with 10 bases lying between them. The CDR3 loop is CASSVGRGREKLFF. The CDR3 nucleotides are TGTGCCAGCAGCGTAGGGCGGGGTCGTGAAAAACTGTTTTTT.

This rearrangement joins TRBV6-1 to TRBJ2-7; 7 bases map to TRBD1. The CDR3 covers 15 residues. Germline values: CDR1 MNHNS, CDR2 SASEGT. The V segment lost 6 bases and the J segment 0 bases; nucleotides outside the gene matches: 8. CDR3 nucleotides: TGTGCCAGCAGAACCCTGAGGACAGGCTCCTACGAGCAGTACTTC. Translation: CASRTLRTGSYEQYF.

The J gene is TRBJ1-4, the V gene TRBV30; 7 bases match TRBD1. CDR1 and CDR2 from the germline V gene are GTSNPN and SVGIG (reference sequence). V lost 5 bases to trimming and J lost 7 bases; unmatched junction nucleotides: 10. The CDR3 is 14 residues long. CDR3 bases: TGTGCCTGGGCTGGTCGGGCAGGGGGTGAAAAACTGTTTTTT. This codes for CAWAGRAGGEKLFF.

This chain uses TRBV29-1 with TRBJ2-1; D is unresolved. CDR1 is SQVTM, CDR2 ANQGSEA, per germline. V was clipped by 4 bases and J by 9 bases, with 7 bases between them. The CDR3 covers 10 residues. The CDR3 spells CSVGNTEQFF. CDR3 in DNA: TGCAGCGTTGGTAACACTGAGCAGTTCTTC.

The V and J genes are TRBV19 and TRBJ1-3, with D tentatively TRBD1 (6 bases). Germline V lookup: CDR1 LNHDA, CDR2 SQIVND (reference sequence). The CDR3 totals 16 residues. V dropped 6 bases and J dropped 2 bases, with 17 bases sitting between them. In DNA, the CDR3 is TGTGCCAGTAGCACCCCAGGGGTCCGGGCTGGAAACACCATATATTTT. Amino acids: CASSTPGVRAGNTIYF. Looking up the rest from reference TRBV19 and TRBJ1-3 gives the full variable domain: DGGITQSPKYLFRKEGQNVTLSCEQNLNHDAMYWYRQDPGQGLRLIYYSQIVNDFQKGDIAEGYSVSREKKESFPLTVTSAQKNPTAFYLCASSTPGVRAGNTIYFGEGSWLTVV.